This TCR beta chain was recorded in a study of blood T cell repertoires in COVID-19. Looking at the study overall: The United States, Italy and Spain provided the acute and convalescent COVID-19 samples.

The repertoire was sequenced with immunoSEQ multiplex PCR; TCRdb's copy has only in-frame clones and lacks some. This table has approximately 170,000 clones, about 85% appearing once. The length of the CDR3 is 14 residues. Germline CDR1 reads SGHTS; CDR2 reads YDEGEE. V shed 0 bases and J shed 6 bases, with 12 bases lying between them. Sequencing was carried out using peripheral blood. V gene TRBV5-8 combines with J gene TRBJ1-1; possibly TRBD1 for D (6 bases). This TCR derives from a man in his sixties who had recovered from COVID-19. This CDR3 is CASSLVWTASEAFF. The CDR3 nucleotides read TGTGCCAGCAGCTTGGTGTGGACAGCCTCTGAAGCTTTCTTT.